A single sample is the source of the 3 T cell receptor beta chains below, sequenced in a study of CD8 T cells in ankylosing spondylitis. Antigen specificity for these receptors is unknown. TCRdb called the 5' RACE reads again in MiXCR, with one record for every CDR3 protein. This sample has approximately 300,000 distinct CDR3 sequences; less than 9.5% occur once, and the top ten carry less than 15%. Study-level findings and limits: Among TCR beta sequences, a motif of under 10 highly homologous variants appeared characteristic of ankylosing spondylitis blood.

Specimen: blood, either unsorted or a sorted T cell fraction (not recorded which). All receptors derive from a male donor with ankylosing spondylitis.

This clonotype was counted at least ten times. The chain employs TRBV7-9 and TRBJ1-2; tentatively, D is TRBD1 (6 bases). With 4 bases removed from V and 5 bases from J, the gap between germline ends came to 17 bases. CDR3 size: 15 residues. The germline gives CDR1 SEHNR, CDR2 FQNEAQ (reference sequence). The DNA of the CDR3 is TGTGCCAGCAGCTCCTGGGGGGGGGACATGTATGGCTACACCTTC. Its translation: CASSSWGGDMYGYTF.

This clonotype was counted ten times or more. V usage is TRBV4-1 and J usage is TRBJ2-5; 14 bases are shared with TRBD2. V lost 1 base, J lost 6 bases, and 1 base stayed unmatched. The germline V gene has CDR1 MGHRA and CDR2 YSYEKL. The CDR3 totals 15 residues. The CDR3 region has the DNA TGCGCCAGCAGCCAAGGACTAGCGGGAGGGAAGACCCAGTACTTC. It yields the protein CASSQGLAGGKTQYF.

The V gene is TRBV4-3, the J gene TRBJ2-6; the D gene is possibly TRBD1 (5 bases). This CDR3 comprises 17 residues. Trimming removed 0 bases from V and 0 bases from J, with 9 bases in between. Germline V gives CDR1 LGHNA, CDR2 YSLEER. The CDR3 DNA sequence: TGCGCCAGCAGCCAAGAGCACAGGTTCTCTGGGGCCAACGTCCTGACTTTC. It codes for CASSQEHRFSGANVLTF.